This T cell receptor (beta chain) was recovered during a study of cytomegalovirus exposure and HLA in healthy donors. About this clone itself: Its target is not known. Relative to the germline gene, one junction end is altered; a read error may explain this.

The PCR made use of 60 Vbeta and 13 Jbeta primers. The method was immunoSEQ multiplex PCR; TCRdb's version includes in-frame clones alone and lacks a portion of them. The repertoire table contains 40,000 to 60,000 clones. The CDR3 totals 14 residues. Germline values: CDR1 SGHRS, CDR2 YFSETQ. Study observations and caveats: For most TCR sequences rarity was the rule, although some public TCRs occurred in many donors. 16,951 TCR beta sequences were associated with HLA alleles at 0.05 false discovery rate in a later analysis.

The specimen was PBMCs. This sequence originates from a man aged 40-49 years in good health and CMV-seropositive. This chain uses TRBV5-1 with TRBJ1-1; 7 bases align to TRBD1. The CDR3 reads CTSSSMTGSTEAFF. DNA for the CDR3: TGCACCAGCAGCTCAATGACAGGGAGCACTGAAGCTTTCTTT.